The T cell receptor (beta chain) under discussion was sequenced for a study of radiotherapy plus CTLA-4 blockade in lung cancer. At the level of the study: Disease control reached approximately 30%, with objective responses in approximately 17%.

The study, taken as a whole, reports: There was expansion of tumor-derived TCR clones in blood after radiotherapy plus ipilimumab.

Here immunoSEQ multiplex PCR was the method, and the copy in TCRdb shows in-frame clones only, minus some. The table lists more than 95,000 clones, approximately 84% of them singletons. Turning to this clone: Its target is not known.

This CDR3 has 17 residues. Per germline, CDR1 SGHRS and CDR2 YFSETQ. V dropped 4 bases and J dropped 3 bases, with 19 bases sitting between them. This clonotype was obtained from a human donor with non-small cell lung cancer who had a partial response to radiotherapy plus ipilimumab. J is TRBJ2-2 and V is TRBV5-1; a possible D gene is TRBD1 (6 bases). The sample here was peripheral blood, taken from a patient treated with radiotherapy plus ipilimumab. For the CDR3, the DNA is TGCGCCAGCAGCGCAATAACAGGGAGATCTTACACCGGGGAGCTGTTTTTT. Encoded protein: CASSAITGRSYTGELFF.